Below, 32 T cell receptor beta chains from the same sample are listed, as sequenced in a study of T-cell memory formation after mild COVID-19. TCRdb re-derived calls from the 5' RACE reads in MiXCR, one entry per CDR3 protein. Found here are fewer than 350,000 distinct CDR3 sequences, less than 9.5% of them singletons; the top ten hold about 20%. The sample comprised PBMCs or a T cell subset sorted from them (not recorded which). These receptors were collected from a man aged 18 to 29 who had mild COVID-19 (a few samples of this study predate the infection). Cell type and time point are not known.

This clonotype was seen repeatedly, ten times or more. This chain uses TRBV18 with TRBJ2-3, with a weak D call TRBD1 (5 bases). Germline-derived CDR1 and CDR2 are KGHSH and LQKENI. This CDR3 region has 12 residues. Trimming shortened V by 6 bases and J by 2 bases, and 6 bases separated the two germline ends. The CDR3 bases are TGTGCCAGCTCCAGGGACACAGATACGCAGTATTTT. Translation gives CASSRDTDTQYF.

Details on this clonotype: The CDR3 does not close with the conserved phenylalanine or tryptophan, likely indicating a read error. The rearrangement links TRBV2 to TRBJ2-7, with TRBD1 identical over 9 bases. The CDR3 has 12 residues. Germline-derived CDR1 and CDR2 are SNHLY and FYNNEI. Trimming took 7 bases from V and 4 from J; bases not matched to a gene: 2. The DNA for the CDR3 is TGTGCCAGCACGGACAGGGGATACGAGCAGTACTTA. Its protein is CASTDRGYEQYL.

This chain's CDR3 is CATSDTGGDVGAPDTQYF. The CDR3 nucleotides read TGTGCCACCAGTGATACCGGGGGCGACGTGGGGGCCCCAGATACGCAGTATTTT. The chain couples TRBV24-1 to TRBJ2-3, with D perhaps being TRBD1 or TRBD2 (6 bases each). CDR1 and CDR2 (germline): KGHDR, SFDVKD. The CDR3 totals 18 residues. Trimming left V 3 bases short and J 4 bases short, with 22 bases between.

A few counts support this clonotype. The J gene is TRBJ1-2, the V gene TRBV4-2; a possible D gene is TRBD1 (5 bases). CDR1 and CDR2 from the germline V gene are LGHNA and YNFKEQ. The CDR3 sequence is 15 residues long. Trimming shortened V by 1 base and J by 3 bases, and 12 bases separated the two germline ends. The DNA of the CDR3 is TGTGCCAGCAGCCAAGGGGGTGGGGGTGACTATGGCTACACCTTC. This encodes CASSQGGGGDYGYTF.

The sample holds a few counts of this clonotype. The CDR3 nucleotides are TGTGCCAGCAGCGCCCGCCCGACAGGCCCACAGGAGCAATTAGATGGCTACACCTTC. Translated, it gives CASSARPTGPQEQLDGYTF. V usage is TRBV7-8 and J usage is TRBJ1-2, with a possible D match to TRBD1 (6 bases). The V gene's germline CDR1 is SGHVS and CDR2 FQNEAQ. The CDR3 has 19 amino acids. V lost 5 bases, J lost 6 bases, and 31 bases lay in between. Based on the CDR3 plus reference TRBV7-8 and TRBJ1-2, the full variable domain is GAGVSQSPRYKVAKRGQDVALRCDPISGHVSLFWYQQALGQGPEFLTYFQNEAQLDKSGLPSDRFFAERPEGSVSTLKIQRTQQEDSAVYLCASSARPTGPQEQLDGYTFGSGTRLTVV.

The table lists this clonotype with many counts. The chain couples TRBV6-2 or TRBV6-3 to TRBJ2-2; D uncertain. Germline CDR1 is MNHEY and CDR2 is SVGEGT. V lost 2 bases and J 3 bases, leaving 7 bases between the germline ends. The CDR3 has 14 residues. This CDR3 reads CASSYLTDTGELFF. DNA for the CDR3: TGTGCCAGCAGTTACCTTACAGACACCGGGGAGCTGTTTTTT.

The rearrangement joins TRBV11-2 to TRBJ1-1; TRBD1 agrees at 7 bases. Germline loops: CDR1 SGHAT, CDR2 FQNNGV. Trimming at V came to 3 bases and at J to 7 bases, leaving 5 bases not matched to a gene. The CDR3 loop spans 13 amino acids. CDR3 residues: CASSFIGGNEAFF. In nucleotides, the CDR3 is TGTGCCAGCAGCTTCATAGGGGGCAATGAAGCTTTCTTT. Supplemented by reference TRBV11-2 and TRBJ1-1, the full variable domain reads EAGVAQSPRYKIIEKRQSVAFWCNPISGHATLYWYQQILGQGPKLLIQFQNNGVVDDSQLPKDRFSAERLKGVDSTLKIQPAKLEDSAVYLCASSFIGGNEAFFGQGTRLTVV.

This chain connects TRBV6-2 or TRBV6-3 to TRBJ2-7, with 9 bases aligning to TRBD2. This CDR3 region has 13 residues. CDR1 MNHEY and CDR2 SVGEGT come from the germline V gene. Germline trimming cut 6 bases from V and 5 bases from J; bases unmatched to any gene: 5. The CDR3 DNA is TGTGCCAGCAGCCTAGCGGGGTTGAACGAGCAGTACGTC. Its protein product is CASSLAGLNEQYV.

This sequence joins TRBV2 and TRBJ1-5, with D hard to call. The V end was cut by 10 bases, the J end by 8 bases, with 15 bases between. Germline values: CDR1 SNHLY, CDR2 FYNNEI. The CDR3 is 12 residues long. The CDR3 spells CATGPTEEPQHF. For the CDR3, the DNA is TGTGCCACCGGCCCTACAGAGGAGCCCCAGCATTTT. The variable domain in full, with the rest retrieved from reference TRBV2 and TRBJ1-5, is EPEVTQTPSHQVTQMGQEVILRCVPISNHLYFYWYRQILGQKVEFLVSFYNNEISEKSEIFDDQFSVERPDGSNFTLKIRSTKLEDSAMYFCATGPTEEPQHFGDGTRLSIL.

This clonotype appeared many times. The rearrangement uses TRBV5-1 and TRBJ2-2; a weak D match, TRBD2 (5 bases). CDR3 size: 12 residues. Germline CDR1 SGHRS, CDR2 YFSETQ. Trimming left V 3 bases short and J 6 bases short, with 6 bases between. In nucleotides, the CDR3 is TGCGCCAGCAGCTGGGGAGCCGGGGAGCTGTTTTTT. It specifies CASSWGAGELFF.

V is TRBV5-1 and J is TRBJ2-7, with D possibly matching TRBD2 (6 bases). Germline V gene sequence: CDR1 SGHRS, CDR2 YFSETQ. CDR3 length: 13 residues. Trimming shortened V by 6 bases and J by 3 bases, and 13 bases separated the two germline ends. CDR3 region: CASTGGSDYEQYF. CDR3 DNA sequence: TGCGCCAGCACCGGAGGGTCCGACTACGAGCAGTACTTC.

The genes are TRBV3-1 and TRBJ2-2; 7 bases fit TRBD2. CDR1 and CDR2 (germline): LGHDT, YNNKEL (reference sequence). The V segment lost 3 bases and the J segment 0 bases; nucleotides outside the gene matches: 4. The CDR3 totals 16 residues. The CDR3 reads CASSHIAGTNTGELFF. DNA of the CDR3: TGTGCCAGCAGCCACATAGCGGGTACGAACACCGGGGAGCTGTTTTTT.

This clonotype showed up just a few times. The CDR3 sequence is CASSEEQGFGQYV. CDR3 DNA sequence: TGTGCCAGCAGTGAAGAACAGGGATTCGGGCAGTACGTC. The chain has TRBV6-1 and TRBJ2-7; D is possibly TRBD1 (6 bases). The germline gives CDR1 MNHNS, CDR2 SASEGT. V lost 1 base and J lost 9, with 13 bases in between. The CDR3 loop spans 13 amino acids.

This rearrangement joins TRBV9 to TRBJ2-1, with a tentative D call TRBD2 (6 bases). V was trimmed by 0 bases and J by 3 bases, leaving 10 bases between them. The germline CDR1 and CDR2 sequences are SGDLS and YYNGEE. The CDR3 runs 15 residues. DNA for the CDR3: TGTGCCAGCAGCGTAGTCGGGGGATTCTACAATGAGCAGTTCTTC. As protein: CASSVVGGFYNEQFF.

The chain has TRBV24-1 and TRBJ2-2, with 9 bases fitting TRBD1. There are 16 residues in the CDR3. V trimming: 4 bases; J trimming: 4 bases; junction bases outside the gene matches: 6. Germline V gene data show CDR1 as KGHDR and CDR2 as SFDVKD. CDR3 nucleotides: TGTGCCACCAGTGACTACGGACAGGGGAGCACCGGGGAGCTGTTTTTT. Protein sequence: CATSDYGQGSTGELFF.

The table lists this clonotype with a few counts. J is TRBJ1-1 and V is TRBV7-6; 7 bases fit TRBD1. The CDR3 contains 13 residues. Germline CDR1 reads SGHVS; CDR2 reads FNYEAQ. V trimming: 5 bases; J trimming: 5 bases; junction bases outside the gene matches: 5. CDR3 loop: CASSVRGETEAFF. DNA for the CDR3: TGTGCCAGCAGCGTCAGGGGGGAGACTGAAGCTTTCTTT.

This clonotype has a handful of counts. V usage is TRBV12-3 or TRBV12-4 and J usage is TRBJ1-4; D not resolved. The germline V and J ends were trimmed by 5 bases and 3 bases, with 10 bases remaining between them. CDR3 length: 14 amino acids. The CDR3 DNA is TGTGCCAGCAGTAGACGCAGAGCTAATGAAAAACTGTTTTTT. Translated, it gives CASSRRRANEKLFF.

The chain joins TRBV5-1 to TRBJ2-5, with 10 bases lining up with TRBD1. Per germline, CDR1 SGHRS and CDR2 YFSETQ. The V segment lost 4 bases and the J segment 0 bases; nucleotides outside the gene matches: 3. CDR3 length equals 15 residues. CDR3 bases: TGCGCCAGCAGCAAGGGACAGGGGTACCAAGAGACCCAGTACTTC. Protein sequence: CASSKGQGYQETQYF.

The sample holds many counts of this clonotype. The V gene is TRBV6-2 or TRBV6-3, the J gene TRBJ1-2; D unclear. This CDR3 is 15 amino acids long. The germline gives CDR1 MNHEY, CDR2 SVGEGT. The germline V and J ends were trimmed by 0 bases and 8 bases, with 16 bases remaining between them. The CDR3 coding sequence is TGTGCCAGCAGTTACTCGGAGTCGAACGCTAGGGGCTACACCTTC. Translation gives CASSYSESNARGYTF.

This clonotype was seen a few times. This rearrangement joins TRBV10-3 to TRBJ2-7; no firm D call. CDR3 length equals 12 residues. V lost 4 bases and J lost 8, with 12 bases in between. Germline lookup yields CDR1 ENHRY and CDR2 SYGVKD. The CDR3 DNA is TGTGCCATCAGTGGCCCGTCGAAGAAGCAGTACGTC. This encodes CAISGPSKKQYV.

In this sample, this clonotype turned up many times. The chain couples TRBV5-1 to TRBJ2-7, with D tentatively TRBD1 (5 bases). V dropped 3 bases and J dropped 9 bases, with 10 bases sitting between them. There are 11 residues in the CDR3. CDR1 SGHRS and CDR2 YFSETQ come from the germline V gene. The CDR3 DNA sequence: TGCGCCAGCAGCTCCAAGGGGTTGCAGTACGTC. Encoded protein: CASSSKGLQYV.

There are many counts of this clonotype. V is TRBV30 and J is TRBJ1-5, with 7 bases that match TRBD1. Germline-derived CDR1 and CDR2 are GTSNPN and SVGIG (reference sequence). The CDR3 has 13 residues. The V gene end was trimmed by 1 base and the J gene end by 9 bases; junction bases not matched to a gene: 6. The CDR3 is CAWSGQGDRPQHF. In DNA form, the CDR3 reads TGTGCCTGGAGTGGACAGGGAGATAGGCCCCAGCATTTT.

CDR3 coding DNA: TGTGCCAGCAGCACTCCGGACAAGGGGATCTACGAGCAGTACTTC. This encodes CASSTPDKGIYEQYF. The V call is TRBV14, the J call TRBJ2-7; possible D gene TRBD1, 5 bases. The CDR3 is 15 residues long. V was pared by 5 bases and J by 3 bases, with 17 bases between. Germline V gives CDR1 SGHDN, CDR2 FVKESK.

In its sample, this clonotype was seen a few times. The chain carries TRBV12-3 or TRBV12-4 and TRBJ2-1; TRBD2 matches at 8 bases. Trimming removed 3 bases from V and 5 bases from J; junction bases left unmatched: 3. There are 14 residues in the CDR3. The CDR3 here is CASSFSGANNEQFF. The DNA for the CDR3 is TGTGCCAGCAGTTTTAGCGGGGCAAACAATGAGCAGTTCTTC.

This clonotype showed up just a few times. The CDR3 DNA follows: TGCGCCAGCGGCCAAACAGGGGGCGGAACTGAAGCTTTCTTT. Its translation: CASGQTGGGTEAFF. The V and J genes are TRBV5-1 and TRBJ1-1; 9 bases fit TRBD1. The CDR3 contains 14 residues. V lost 7 bases to trimming and J lost 5 bases; unmatched junction nucleotides: 9. Germline V CDR1 and CDR2: SGHRS, YFSETQ. Filled out from reference TRBV5-1 and TRBJ1-1, the complete variable domain reads KAGVTQTPRYLIKTRGQQVTLSCSPISGHRSVSWYQQTPGQGLQFLFEYFSETQRNKGNFPGRFSGRQFSNSRSEMNVSTLELGDSALYLCASGQTGGGTEAFFGQGTRLTVV.

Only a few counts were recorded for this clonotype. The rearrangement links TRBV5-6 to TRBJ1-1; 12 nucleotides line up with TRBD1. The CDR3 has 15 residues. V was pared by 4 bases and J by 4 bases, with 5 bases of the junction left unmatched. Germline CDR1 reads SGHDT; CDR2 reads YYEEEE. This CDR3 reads CASSPGQGATTEAFF. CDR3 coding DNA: TGTGCCAGCAGCCCGGGACAGGGGGCAACCACTGAAGCTTTCTTT.

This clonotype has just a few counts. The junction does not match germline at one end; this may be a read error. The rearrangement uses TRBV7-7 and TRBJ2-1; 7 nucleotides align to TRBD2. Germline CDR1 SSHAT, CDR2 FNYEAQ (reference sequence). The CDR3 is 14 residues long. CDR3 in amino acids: CASSLWERDNEQFF. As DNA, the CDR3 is TGTGCTAGCAGCTTATGGGAGCGGGATAATGAGCAGTTCTTC.

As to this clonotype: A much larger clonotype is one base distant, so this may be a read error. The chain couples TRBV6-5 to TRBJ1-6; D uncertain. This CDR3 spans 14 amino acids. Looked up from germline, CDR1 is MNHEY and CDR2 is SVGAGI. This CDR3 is CASSSTSYNSPIHF. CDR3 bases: TGTGCCAGCAGTTCAACTTCCTATAATTCACCCATCCACTTT.

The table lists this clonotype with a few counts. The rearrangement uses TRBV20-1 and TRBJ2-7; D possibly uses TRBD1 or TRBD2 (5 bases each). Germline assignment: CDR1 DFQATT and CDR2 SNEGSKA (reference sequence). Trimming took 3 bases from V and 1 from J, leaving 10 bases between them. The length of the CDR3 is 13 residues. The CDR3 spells CSASRDPSYEQYF. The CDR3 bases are TGCAGTGCTAGTCGGGACCCATCCTACGAGCAGTACTTC.

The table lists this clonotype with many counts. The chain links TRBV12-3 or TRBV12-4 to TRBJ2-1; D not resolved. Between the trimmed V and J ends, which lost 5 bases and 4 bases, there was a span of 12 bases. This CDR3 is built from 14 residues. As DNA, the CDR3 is TGTGCCAGCAGTCCGGACGGGCGATACAATGAGCAGTTCTTC. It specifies CASSPDGRYNEQFF.

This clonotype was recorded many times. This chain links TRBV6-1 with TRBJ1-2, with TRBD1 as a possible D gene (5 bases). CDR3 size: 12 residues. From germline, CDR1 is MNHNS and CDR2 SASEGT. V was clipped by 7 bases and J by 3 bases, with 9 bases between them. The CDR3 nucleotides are TGTGCCAGCATCACAGGCTACTATGGCTACACCTTC. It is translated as CASITGYYGYTF.

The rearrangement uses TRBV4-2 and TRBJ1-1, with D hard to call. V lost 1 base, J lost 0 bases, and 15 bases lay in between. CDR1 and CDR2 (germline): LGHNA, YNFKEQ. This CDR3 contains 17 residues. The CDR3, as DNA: TGTGCCAGCAGCCAAGGCGGGGAGCGCAGGATGAACACTGAAGCTTTCTTT. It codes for CASSQGGERRMNTEAFF.